Below are 22 T cell receptor beta chains sequenced from a single sample in a study of response to subunit inactivated influenza vaccine. One entry per CDR3 protein, called by TCRdb with MiXCR from the RT-PCR reads. The table lists approximately 160,000 distinct CDR3 sequences, around 11% of them singletons. The specimen comprised CD8+ T cells sorted from PBMCs, sampled approximately 25 months after vaccination. The origin of the receptors is a man aged 45 to 70 who received an inactivated influenza vaccine.

The rearrangement uses TRBV6-5 and TRBJ2-1, with D possibly matching TRBD2 (6 bases). The V gene's germline CDR1 is MNHEY and CDR2 SVGAGI. The CDR3 covers 14 residues. The germline V and J ends were trimmed by 0 bases and 9 bases, with 12 bases remaining between them. The CDR3 loop reads CASSYSDYLTEQFF. DNA of the CDR3: TGTGCCAGCAGTTACTCGGACTATTTGACTGAGCAGTTCTTC.

This clonotype was seen a few times. The chain has TRBV4-1 and TRBJ2-7, with 8 bases identical to TRBD1. Germline CDR1 is MGHRA and CDR2 is YSYEKL. The V segment lost 5 bases and the J segment 3 bases; nucleotides outside the gene matches: 12. The CDR3 covers 16 residues. CDR3 protein: CASSDTGTGDFYEQYF. For the CDR3, the DNA is TGCGCCAGCAGCGACACCGGGACAGGAGACTTCTACGAGCAGTACTTC.

V gene TRBV7-9 combines with J gene TRBJ1-1, with 7 bases lining up with TRBD1. In germline, CDR1 is SEHNR, CDR2 FQNEAQ (reference sequence). J gave up 6 bases and V 6 bases, and 10 bases lay outside the gene matches. The length of the CDR3 is 14 residues. CDR3 in amino acids: CASSYTQGVAEAFF. The CDR3 coding sequence is TGTGCCAGCAGTTATACTCAGGGGGTCGCTGAAGCTTTCTTT.

In its sample, this clonotype was seen many times. The chain uses TRBV2 and TRBJ1-3, with D possibly matching TRBD1 (6 bases). CDR3 length equals 14 residues. The V end was cut by 3 bases, the J end by 0 bases, with 6 bases between. Germline-derived CDR1 and CDR2 are SNHLY and FYNNEI. This CDR3 is CASSEDSSGNTIYF. The DNA of the CDR3 is TGTGCCAGCAGTGAGGACAGCTCTGGAAACACCATATATTTT.

This clonotype was seen only a few times. V and J are TRBV7-8 and TRBJ2-6; D is undetermined. Germline V lookup: CDR1 SGHVS, CDR2 FQNEAQ. Trimming removed 1 base from V and 1 base from J, with 20 bases in between. CDR3 size: 20 residues. CDR3 protein: CASSLVILAGRGSGANVLTF. In nucleotides, the CDR3 is TGTGCCAGCAGCTTAGTTATCTTGGCAGGCAGAGGTTCTGGGGCCAACGTCCTGACTTTC.

This clonotype came up a few times. This rearrangement joins TRBV4-3 to TRBJ2-7; TRBD2 is a possible D gene (6 bases). The CDR3 extends over 15 amino acids. V was trimmed by 0 bases and J by 0 bases, leaving 9 bases between them. Germline-derived CDR1 and CDR2 are LGHNA and YSLEER. CDR3 bases: TGCGCCAGCAGCCAAGATGTCGGGAGCTCCTACGAGCAGTACTTC. This gives the protein CASSQDVGSSYEQYF.

This clonotype was seen only a few times. This chain links TRBV6-5 with TRBJ1-5; D might be TRBD1 (5 bases). CDR1 and CDR2 from the germline V gene are MNHEY and SVGAGI. V was clipped by 8 bases and J by 6 bases, with 5 bases between them. There are 10 residues in the CDR3. The chain's CDR3 is CASGAQPQHF. DNA of the CDR3: TGTGCCAGCGGGGCTCAGCCCCAGCATTTT.

The chain recombines TRBV12-3 or TRBV12-4 with TRBJ2-3; 8 bases align to TRBD1. Trimming at V came to 3 bases and at J to 1 base, leaving 12 bases not matched to a gene. The CDR3 has 18 amino acids. The CDR3 here is CASSFPSGQGAGTDTQYF. The CDR3 DNA reads as TGTGCCAGCAGTTTCCCCTCTGGCCAGGGGGCGGGCACAGATACGCAGTATTTT.

The chain has TRBV30 and TRBJ2-7; D not resolved. V was trimmed by 1 base and J by 7 bases, leaving 14 bases between them. The germline CDR1 and CDR2 sequences are GTSNPN and SVGIG (reference sequence). CDR3 size: 13 residues. The CDR3 protein is CAWSEGLPGEQYF. The CDR3 nucleotides are TGTGCCTGGAGTGAGGGTCTGCCCGGAGAGCAGTACTTC.

This clonotype came up a few times. The chain combines TRBV7-3 with TRBJ1-1, with D possibly TRBD1 on 5 matching bases. The length of the CDR3 is 16 residues. Germline assignment: CDR1 SGHTA and CDR2 FQGTGA. V was shortened by 1 base and J by 4 bases, with 16 bases between the two germline ends. CDR3 loop: CASSLKVVPGLTEAFF. Written as DNA, the CDR3 is TGTGCCAGCAGCTTAAAAGTTGTCCCAGGGCTCACTGAAGCTTTCTTT.

With respect to this clonotype: A much larger clone differs by one base, so this may be a read error. CDR3 coding DNA: TGTGCCAGCAGCTTTACGAATGAGCAGTTCTTC. Its protein product is CASSFTNEQFF. This chain connects TRBV11-2 to TRBJ2-1; D remains unclear. This CDR3 has 11 residues. The germline V gene has CDR1 SGHAT and CDR2 FQNNGV. Trimming shortened V by 3 bases and J by 7 bases, and 4 bases separated the two germline ends.

V usage is TRBV20-1 and J usage is TRBJ2-3, with 7 bases identical to TRBD1. The V and J ends lost 1 base and 4 bases, in that order; junction bases with no gene match: 11. The CDR3 loop spans 16 amino acids. Germline V gene lookup returns CDR1 DFQATT and CDR2 SNEGSKA (reference sequence). The CDR3 DNA is TGCAGTGCTAGAGGGAGTGAAGGGGGCTTCGCAGATACGCAGTATTTT. It codes for CSARGSEGGFADTQYF.

In its sample, this clonotype was seen a few times. The chain joins TRBV3-1 to TRBJ2-3; TRBD2 aligns across 10 bases. V shed 0 bases, J shed 3 bases, and the junction held 3 bases outside the gene matches. This CDR3 is built from 16 residues. Germline values: CDR1 LGHDT, CDR2 YNNKEL (reference sequence). CDR3 sequence (DNA): TGTGCCAGCAGCCAAGATCTAGCGGGGGCGACAGATACGCAGTATTTT. The encoded protein is CASSQDLAGATDTQYF.

The chain links TRBV5-1 to TRBJ1-1; tentatively, D is TRBD1 (5 bases). This CDR3 is built from 14 residues. Germline V lookup: CDR1 SGHRS, CDR2 YFSETQ. V lost 4 bases, J lost 3 bases, and 13 bases lay in between. The CDR3 DNA sequence: TGCGCCAGCAGCGGGGACGGTGGGGACACTGAAGCTTTCTTT. It yields the protein CASSGDGGDTEAFF.

This clonotype was found a few times. The chain combines TRBV7-9 with TRBJ2-1, with TRBD2 matching 10 bases. CDR1 and CDR2 (germline): SEHNR, FQNEAQ (reference sequence). With V trimmed by 1 base and J by 9 bases, 9 bases remained unmatched. The CDR3 spans 16 residues. The CDR3 sequence: CASSLDASGSWGEQFF. The CDR3 nucleotides read TGTGCCAGCAGCTTAGATGCTAGCGGGAGTTGGGGTGAGCAGTTCTTC.

This chain uses TRBV12-3 or TRBV12-4 with TRBJ1-1; D perhaps matches TRBD1 (5 bases). The V end lost 4 bases, the J end lost 7 bases, and 10 bases lay between the germline ends. The CDR3 length is 12 residues. CDR3 amino acids: CASSYGQVEAFF. CDR3 in DNA: TGTGCCAGCAGTTACGGACAAGTTGAAGCTTTCTTT.

J is TRBJ1-2 and V is TRBV12-3 or TRBV12-4; D is undetermined. CDR3 size: 16 residues. With 2 bases removed from V and 2 bases from J, the gap between germline ends came to 15 bases. CDR3 coding DNA: TGTGCCAGCAGTTTATTCACGAGCAATCCAAACTATGGCTACACCTTC. This translates into CASSLFTSNPNYGYTF.

This clonotype was recorded at least ten times. This chain connects TRBV4-3 to TRBJ2-2; TRBD1 matches at 10 bases. J lost 6 bases, V lost 3 bases, and 10 bases had no gene match. Looked up from germline, CDR1 is LGHNA and CDR2 is YSLEER. There are 17 residues in the CDR3. The CDR3 loop is CASSQDPGQGRAGELFF. The CDR3 DNA sequence: TGCGCCAGCAGCCAGGACCCGGGACAGGGGAGGGCCGGGGAGCTGTTTTTT.

The chain has TRBV3-1 and TRBJ2-7, with 14 bases that match TRBD2. V dropped 4 bases and J dropped 4; count of bases not matched to a gene: 6. Germline V CDR1 and CDR2: LGHDT, YNNKEL (reference sequence). CDR3 length: 16 residues. As DNA, the CDR3 is TGTGCCAGCAGCCTCCTGACTAGCGGGAGGGTATACGAGCAGTACTTC. It is translated as CASSLLTSGRVYEQYF.

This clonotype was seen repeatedly, ten times or more. V and J are TRBV5-4 and TRBJ1-5, with D perhaps matching TRBD1 (5 bases). The CDR3 length is 12 residues. The germline V and J ends were trimmed by 1 base and 6 bases, with 5 bases remaining between them. Germline assignment: CDR1 SGHNT and CDR2 YYREEE (reference sequence). The CDR3 spells CASSLQGQPQHF. For the CDR3, the DNA is TGTGCCAGCAGCTTGCAGGGTCAGCCCCAGCATTTT.

This clonotype was seen at least ten times. The rearrangement uses TRBV4-3 and TRBJ2-3, with 8 nucleotides matching TRBD2. Germline trimming cut 0 bases from V and 0 bases from J; bases unmatched to any gene: 5. Germline lookup yields CDR1 LGHNA and CDR2 YSLEER. CDR3 length: 17 residues. The CDR3 DNA reads TGCGCCAGCAGCCAAGAAGCGAGCGGGAGAAGCACAGATACGCAGTATTTT. This translates into CASSQEASGRSTDTQYF.

This clonotype was counted many times. The chain employs TRBV2 and TRBJ2-5; D not resolved. This CDR3 spans 14 amino acids. V was shortened by 2 bases and J by 4 bases, with 11 bases between the two germline ends. Germline CDR1 and CDR2: SNHLY and FYNNEI. The CDR3 sequence is CASSEYLGGETQYF. As DNA, the CDR3 is TGTGCCAGCAGTGAATATTTGGGTGGAGAGACCCAGTACTTC.